This TCR beta chain was documented in a study of shared clonotypes between healthy human individuals. The V and J ends lost 1 base and 0 bases, in that order; junction bases with no gene match: 11. This CDR3 has 19 residues. Germline CDR1 and CDR2: SGHVS and FQNEAQ. CD8 cells regarded as naive lacked CD45RO, were positively chosen for CCR7, and omitted terminally differentiated effector memory CD45RA+ cells. Study-wide results and caveats: Around 5.4% of naive CD4 clonotypes were common to a handful of donors. Generation probabilities of non-shared clonotypes were lower (relative to those shared by all four donors).

This clone was recorded once. Its antigen is not identified. The study ran the assay at deep level. Repertoires were generated with immunoSEQ multiplex PCR, while TCRdb's copy carries only in-frame clones and drops some. The sample comprises around 1.9 million clones, just under 95% of which are singletons, and approximately 1.7% rests with the top ten. Sequencing was done on a sample of naive CD8+ T cells from PBMCs. The chain combines TRBV7-8 with TRBJ1-3; 8 bases align to TRBD1. This receptor was obtained from a man between 18 and 29 years old in good health. Some clones in this sample may be carry-over from other donors' samples. The CDR3: CASSLVLGDRILSGNTIYF. In nucleotides, the CDR3 is TGTGCCAGCAGCTTAGTGCTTGGGGACAGGATCCTCTCTGGAAACACCATATATTTT.